This T cell receptor (beta chain) was profiled in a study of Graves' ophthalmopathy and Graves' hyperthyroidism. Study-wide background: Upon initial diagnosis and before any treatment, peripheral blood was collected.

The sequenced template was RNA, covering the TCR beta CDR3 region. The library came from an HTBI-primed first-round RT-PCR and a second-round multiplex PCR. TCRdb reanalysed the multiplex PCR reads using MiXCR and keeps one entry per CDR3 protein. The table records tens of thousands of distinct CDR3 sequences, more than 40% of them present only once. CDR1 and CDR2 from the germline V gene are LNHDA and SQIVND (reference sequence). With 4 bases clipped from V and 7 bases from J, the junction kept 2 bases outside the gene matches. The CDR3 contains 13 residues. The gene calls are TRBV19 and TRBJ2-1; 9 bases are shared with TRBD1. This receptor was taken from an adult woman with Graves' ophthalmopathy. Sample: peripheral blood. The CDR3: CASSRDRANEQFF. The CDR3 DNA sequence: TGTGCCAGTAGTAGGGACAGGGCGAATGAGCAGTTCTTC.